Reported below is one T cell receptor (beta chain). The CDR3 is 13 residues long. Germline V gives CDR1 LNHNV, CDR2 YYDKDF (reference sequence). The trim removed 2 bases at V and 5 bases at J, leaving 2 bases unmatched. These data are taken from a study of blood T cell repertoires in COVID-19. In the original workflow: It was from reference gene primer amplification that nucleated cell counts were estimated. Some clones are missing from TCRdb's copy, which holds only in-frame ones; the method was immunoSEQ multiplex PCR. Clone size and V and J calls were adopted from that table, with D and trimming inferred from the DNA. Seen here are about 150,000 clones, roughly nine tenths observed once, and the top ten hold over 3.5%.

The sequencing sample was made of peripheral blood. The gene calls are TRBV15 and TRBJ1-1; 7 bases match TRBD1. This receptor was taken from a woman aged 60 to 75 with active or convalescent COVID-19. In DNA form, the CDR3 reads TGTGCCACCAGCAGAACAGGGGATACTGAAGCTTTCTTT. Protein sequence: CATSRTGDTEAFF.